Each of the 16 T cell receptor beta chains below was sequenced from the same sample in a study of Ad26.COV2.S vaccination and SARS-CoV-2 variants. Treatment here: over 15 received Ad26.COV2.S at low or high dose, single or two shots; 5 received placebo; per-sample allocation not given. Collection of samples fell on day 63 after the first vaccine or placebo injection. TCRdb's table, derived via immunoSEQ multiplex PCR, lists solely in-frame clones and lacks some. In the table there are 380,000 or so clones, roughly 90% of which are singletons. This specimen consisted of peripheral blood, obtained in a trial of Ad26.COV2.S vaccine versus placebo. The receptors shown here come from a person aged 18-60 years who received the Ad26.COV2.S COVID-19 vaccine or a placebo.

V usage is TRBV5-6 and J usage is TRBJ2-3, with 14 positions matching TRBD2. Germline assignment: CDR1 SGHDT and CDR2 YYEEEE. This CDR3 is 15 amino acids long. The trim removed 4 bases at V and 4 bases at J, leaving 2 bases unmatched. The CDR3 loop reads CASSLGLAGADTQYF. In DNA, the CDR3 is TGTGCCAGCAGCCTGGGACTAGCGGGAGCAGATACGCAGTATTTT.

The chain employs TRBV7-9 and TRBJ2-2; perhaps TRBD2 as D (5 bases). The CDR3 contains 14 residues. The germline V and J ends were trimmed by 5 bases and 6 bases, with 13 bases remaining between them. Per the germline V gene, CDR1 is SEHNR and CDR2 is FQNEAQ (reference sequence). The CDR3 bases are TGTGCCAGCAGCCCTTGGGCGGAGGCCGGGGAGCTGTTTTTT. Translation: CASSPWAEAGELFF.

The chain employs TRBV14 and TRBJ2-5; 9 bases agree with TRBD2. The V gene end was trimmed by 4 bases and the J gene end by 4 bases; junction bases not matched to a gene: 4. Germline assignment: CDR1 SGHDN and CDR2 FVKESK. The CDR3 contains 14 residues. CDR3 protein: CASSRLAGRETQYF. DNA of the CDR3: TGTGCCAGCAGCCGCCTAGCGGGGCGAGAGACCCAGTACTTC.

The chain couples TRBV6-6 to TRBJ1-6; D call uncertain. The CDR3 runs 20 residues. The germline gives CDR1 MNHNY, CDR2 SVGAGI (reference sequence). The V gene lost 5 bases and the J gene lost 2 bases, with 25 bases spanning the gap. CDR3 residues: CASSLNSGLFESAYNSPLHF. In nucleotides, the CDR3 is TGTGCCAGCAGTCTTAACTCGGGTCTCTTTGAGAGCGCCTATAATTCACCCCTCCACTTT.

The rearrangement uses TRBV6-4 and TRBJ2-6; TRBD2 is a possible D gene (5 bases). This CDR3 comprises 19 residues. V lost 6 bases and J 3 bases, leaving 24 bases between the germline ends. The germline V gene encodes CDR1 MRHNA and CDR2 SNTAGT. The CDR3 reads CASRLRNFFGVFGANVLTF. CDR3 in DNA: TGTGCCAGCAGACTCAGGAACTTCTTCGGGGTCTTTGGGGCCAACGTCCTGACTTTC.

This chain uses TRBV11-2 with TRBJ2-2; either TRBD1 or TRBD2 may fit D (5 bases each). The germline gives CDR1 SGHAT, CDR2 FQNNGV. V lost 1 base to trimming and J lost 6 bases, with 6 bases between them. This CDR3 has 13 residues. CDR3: CASSLVGAGELFF. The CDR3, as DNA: TGTGCCAGCAGCTTAGTGGGGGCCGGGGAGCTGTTTTTT.

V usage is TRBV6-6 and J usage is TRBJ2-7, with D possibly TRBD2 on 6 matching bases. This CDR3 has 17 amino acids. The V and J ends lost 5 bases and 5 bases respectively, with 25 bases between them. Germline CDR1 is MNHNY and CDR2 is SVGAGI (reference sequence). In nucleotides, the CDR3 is TGTGCCAGCAGTCCAGTGATAGGACGCCGGGAGTCCGACGAGCAGTACTTC. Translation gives CASSPVIGRRESDEQYF.

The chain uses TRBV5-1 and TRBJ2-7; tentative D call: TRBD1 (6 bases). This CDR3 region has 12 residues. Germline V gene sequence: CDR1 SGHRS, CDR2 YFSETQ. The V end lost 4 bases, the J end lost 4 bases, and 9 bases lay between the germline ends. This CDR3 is CASSTGQYEQYF. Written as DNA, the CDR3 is TGCGCCAGCAGCACTGGACAGTACGAGCAGTACTTC.

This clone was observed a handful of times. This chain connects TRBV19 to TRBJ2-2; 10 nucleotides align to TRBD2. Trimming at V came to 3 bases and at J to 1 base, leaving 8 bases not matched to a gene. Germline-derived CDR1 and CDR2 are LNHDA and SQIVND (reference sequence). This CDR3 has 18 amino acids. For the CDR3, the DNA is TGTGCCAGTAGTATCCGTCTAGCGGGGGCCCTGAACACCGGGGAGCTGTTTTTT. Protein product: CASSIRLAGALNTGELFF.

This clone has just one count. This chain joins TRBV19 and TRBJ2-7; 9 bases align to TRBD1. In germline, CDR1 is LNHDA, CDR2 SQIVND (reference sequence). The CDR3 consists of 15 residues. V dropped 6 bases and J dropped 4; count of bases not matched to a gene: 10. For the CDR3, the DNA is TGTGCCAGTAGCCCCTCCGGGACAGGGAAGTACGAGCAGTACTTC. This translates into CASSPSGTGKYEQYF.

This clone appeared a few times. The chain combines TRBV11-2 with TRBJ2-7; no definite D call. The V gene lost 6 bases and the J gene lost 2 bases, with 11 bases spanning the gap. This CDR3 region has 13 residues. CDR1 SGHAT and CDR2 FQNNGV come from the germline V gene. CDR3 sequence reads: CASRPTDAYEQYF. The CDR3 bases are TGTGCCAGCAGACCGACGGATGCCTACGAGCAGTACTTC.

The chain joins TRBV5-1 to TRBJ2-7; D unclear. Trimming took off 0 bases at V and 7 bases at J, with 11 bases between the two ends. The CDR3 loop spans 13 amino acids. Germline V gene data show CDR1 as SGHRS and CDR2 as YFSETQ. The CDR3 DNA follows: TGCGCCAGCAGCTTGGCGCCAGGAGTGGAGCAGTACTTC. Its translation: CASSLAPGVEQYF.

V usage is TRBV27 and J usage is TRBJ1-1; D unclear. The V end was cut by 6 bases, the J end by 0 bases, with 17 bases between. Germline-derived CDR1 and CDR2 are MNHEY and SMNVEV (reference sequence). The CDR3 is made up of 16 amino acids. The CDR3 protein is CASRSAWGTMNTEAFF. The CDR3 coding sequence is TGTGCCAGCAGATCCGCGTGGGGAACTATGAACACTGAAGCTTTCTTT.

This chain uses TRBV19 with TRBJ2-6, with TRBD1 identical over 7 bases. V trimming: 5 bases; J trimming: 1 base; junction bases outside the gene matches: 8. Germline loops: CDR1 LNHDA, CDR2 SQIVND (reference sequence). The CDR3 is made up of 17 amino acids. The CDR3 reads CASSFDRDNSGANVLTF. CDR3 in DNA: TGTGCCAGTAGTTTCGACAGGGATAATTCTGGGGCCAACGTCCTGACTTTC.

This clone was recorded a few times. The CDR3 spells CASSLSLAGVNEQYF. In DNA form, the CDR3 reads TGCGCCAGCAGCTTGTCGCTAGCGGGAGTTAACGAGCAGTACTTC. V usage is TRBV5-1 and J usage is TRBJ2-7; 10 bases match TRBD2. Germline trimming cut 1 base from V and 5 bases from J; bases unmatched to any gene: 6. This CDR3 has 15 residues. Germline V gives CDR1 SGHRS, CDR2 YFSETQ.

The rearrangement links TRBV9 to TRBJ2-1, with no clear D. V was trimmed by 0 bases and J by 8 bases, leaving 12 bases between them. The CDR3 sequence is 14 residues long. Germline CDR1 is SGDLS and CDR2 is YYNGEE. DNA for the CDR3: TGTGCCAGCAGCGTAGGGGTAGCTGCGCATGAGCAGTTCTTC. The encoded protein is CASSVGVAAHEQFF.